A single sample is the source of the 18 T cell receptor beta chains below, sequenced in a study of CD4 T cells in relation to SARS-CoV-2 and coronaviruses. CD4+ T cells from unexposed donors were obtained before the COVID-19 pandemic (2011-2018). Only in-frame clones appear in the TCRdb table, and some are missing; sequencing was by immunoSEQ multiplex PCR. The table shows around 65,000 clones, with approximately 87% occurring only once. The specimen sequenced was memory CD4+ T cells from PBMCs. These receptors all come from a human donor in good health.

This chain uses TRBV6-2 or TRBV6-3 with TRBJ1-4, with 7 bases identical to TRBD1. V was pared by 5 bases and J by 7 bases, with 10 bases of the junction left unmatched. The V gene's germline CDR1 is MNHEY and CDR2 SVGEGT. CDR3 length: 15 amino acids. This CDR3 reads CASSPSTGVGEKLFF. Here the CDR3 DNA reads TGTGCCAGCAGTCCCTCAACAGGGGTTGGTGAAAAACTGTTTTTT.

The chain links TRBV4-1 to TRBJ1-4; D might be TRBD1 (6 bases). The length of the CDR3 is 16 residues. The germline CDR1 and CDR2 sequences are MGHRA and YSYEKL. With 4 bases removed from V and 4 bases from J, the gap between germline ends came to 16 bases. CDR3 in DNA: TGCGCCAGCAGCCGCCCAGGGGCGGGGTTTAATGAAAAACTGTTTTTT. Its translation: CASSRPGAGFNEKLFF.

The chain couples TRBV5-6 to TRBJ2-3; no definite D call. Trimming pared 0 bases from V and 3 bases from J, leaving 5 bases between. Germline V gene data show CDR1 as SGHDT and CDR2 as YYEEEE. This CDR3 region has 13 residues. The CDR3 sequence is CASSLATTDTQYF. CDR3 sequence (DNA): TGTGCCAGCAGCTTGGCTACTACAGATACGCAGTATTTT.

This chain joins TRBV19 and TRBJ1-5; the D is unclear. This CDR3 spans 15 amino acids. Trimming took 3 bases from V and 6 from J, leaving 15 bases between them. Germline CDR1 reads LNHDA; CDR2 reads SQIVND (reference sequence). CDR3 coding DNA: TGTGCCAGTAGTATTCCGAGGGTAGATCGTCAGCCCCAGCATTTT. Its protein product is CASSIPRVDRQPQHF.

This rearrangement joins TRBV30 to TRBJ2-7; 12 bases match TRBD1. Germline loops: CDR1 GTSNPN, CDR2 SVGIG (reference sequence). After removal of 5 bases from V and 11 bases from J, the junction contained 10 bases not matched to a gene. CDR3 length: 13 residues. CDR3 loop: CAWSLGQGAREYF. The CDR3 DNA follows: TGTGCCTGGTCGTTGGGACAGGGGGCCAGGGAGTACTTC.

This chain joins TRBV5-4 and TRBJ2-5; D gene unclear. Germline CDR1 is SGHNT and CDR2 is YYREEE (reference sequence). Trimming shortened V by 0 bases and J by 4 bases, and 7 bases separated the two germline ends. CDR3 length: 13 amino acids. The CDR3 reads CASSLGSVETQYF. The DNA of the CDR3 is TGTGCCAGCAGCTTGGGATCGGTAGAGACCCAGTACTTC.

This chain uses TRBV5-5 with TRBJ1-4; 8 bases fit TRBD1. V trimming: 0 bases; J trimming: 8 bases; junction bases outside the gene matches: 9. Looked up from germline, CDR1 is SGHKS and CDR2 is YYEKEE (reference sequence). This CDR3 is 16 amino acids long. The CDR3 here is CASSLAQTGVREKLFF. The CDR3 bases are TGTGCCAGCAGCTTGGCCCAGACAGGGGTGAGAGAAAAACTGTTTTTT.

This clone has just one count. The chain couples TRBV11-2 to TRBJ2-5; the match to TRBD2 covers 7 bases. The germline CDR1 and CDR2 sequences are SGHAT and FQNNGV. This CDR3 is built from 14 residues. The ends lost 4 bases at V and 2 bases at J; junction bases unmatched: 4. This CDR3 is CASSSSGGQETQYF. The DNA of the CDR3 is TGTGCCAGCAGCTCATCCGGGGGGCAAGAGACCCAGTACTTC.

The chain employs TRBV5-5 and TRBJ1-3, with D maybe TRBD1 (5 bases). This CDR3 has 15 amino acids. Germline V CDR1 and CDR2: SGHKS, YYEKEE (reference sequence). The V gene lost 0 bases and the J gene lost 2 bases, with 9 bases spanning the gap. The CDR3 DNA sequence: TGTGCCAGCAGCTTGGGTTGGGGGGCTGGAAACACCATATATTTT. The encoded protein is CASSLGWGAGNTIYF. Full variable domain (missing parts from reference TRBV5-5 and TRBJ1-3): DAGVTQSPTHLIKTRGQQVTLRCSPISGHKSVSWYQQVLGQGPQFIFQYYEKEERGRGNFPDRFSARQFPNYSSELNVNALLLGDSALYLCASSLGWGAGNTIYFGEGSWLTVV.

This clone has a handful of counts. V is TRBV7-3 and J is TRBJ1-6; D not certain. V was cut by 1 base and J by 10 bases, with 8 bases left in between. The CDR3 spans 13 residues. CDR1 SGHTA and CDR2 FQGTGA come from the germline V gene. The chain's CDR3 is CASSLIMSSPLHF. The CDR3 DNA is TGTGCCAGCAGCTTAATTATGTCCTCACCCCTCCACTTT.

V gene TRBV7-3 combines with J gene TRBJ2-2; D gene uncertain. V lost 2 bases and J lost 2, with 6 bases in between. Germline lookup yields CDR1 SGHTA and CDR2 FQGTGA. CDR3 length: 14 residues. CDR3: CASSLSSNTGELFF. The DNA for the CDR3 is TGTGCCAGCAGCTTATCCAGTAACACCGGGGAGCTGTTTTTT.

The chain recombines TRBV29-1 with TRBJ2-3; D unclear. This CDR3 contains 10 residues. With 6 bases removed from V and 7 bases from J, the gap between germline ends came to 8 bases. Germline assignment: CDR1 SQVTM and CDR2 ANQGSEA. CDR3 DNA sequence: TGCAGCGTAAGGAGCAATACGCAGTATTTT. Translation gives CSVRSNTQYF.

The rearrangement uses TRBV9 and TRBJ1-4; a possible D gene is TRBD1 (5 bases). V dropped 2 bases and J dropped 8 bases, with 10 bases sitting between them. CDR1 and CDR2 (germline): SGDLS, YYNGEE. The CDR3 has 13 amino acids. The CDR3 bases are TGTGCCAGCAGCGTCCGGGACGGGGAAAAACTGTTTTTT. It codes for CASSVRDGEKLFF.

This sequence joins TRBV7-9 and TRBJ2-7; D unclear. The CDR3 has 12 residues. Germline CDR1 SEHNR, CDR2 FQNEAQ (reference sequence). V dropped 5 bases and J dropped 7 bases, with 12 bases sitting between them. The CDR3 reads CASSIKTREQYF. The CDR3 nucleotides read TGTGCCAGCAGCATAAAGACCAGGGAGCAGTACTTC.

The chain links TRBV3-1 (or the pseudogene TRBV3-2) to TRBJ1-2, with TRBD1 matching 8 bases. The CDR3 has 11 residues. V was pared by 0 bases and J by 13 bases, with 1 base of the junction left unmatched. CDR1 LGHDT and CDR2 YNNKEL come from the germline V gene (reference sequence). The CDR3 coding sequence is TGTGCCAGCAGCCAAGAGCAGGGGGCCACCTTC. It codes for CASSQEQGATF.

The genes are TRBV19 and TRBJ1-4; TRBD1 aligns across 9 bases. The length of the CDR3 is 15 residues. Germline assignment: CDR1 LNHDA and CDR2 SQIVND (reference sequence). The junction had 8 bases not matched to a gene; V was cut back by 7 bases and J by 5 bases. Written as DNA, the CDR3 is TGTGCCAGTACCCACTCCGGGACAGGGAATGAAAAACTGTTTTTT. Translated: CASTHSGTGNEKLFF.

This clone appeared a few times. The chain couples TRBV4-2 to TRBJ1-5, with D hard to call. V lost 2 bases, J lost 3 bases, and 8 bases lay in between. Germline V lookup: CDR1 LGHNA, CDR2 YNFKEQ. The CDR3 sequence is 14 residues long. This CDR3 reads CASSQLGDNQPQHF. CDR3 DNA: TGTGCCAGCAGCCAATTGGGAGACAATCAGCCCCAGCATTTT.

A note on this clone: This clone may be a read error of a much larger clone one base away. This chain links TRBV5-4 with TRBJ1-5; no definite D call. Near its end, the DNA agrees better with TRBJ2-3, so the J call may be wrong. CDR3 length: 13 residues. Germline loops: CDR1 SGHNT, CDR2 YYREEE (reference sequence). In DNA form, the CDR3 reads TGTGCCAGCAGCTTTGGGTTGGATCAGCCCCAGTATTTT. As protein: CASSFGLDQPQYF.